The clone carrying this T cell receptor (beta chain) was observed at least ten times. Germline V gene data show CDR1 as SGHAT and CDR2 as FQNNGV. The CDR3 loop spans 15 amino acids. V lost 1 base, J lost 4 bases, and 11 bases lay in between. The sample belongs to a study of human T cells and chemical hapten exposure. About the research overall: The sensitizing agent was 2% DPC, placed on 2 cm by 2 cm of upper inner arm skin. Patients, predominantly female, presented with alopecia areata, totalis or universalis.

As to time point: patch test 2, 6 weeks after DPC sensitization. Treatment reported: therapeutic diphenylcyclopropenone sensitization with weekly scalp DPC. Only after blood had been drawn was each patch test applied. The study used a library that attached unique molecular identifiers to individual cDNA molecules. In TCRdb, the RACE reads were re-called with MiXCR into one record per CDR3 protein. The data show 85,000 or so distinct CDR3 sequences, around a tenth seen once. The rearrangement joins TRBV11-2 to TRBJ1-5, with TRBD1 as a possible D gene (5 bases). The sample here was whole blood, taken in connection with sensitization to the hapten diphenylcyclopropenone (DPC). This sequence was found in a man in his late teens or twenties with alopecia areata. Some clones in this sample may be carry-over from other donors' samples. The CDR3 loop is CASSLGQGRNQPQHF. The CDR3 DNA reads TGTGCCAGCAGCTTAGGGCAGGGAAGGAATCAGCCCCAGCATTTT.